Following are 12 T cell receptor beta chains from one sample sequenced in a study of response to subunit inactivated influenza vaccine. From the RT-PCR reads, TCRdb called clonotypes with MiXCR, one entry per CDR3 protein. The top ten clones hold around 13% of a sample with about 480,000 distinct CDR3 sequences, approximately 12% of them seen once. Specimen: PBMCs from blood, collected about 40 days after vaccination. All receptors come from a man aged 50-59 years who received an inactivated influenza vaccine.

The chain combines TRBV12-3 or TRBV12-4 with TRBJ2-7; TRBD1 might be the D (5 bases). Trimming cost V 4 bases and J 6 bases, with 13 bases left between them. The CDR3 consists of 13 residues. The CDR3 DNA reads TGTGCCAGCAGTTCCTACAGGTTTGTCGAGCAGTACTTC. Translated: CASSSYRFVEQYF.

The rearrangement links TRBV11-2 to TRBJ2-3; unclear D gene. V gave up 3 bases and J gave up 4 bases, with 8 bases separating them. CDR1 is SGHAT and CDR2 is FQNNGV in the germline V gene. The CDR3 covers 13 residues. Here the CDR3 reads CASSFSVPDTQYF. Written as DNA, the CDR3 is TGTGCCAGCAGCTTTTCGGTCCCAGATACGCAGTATTTT.

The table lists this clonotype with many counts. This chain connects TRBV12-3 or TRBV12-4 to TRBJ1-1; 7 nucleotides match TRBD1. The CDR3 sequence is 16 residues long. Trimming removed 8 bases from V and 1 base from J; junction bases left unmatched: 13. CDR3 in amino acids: CASRSERTGPNTEAFF. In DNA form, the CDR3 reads TGTGCCAGCCGGAGCGAACGGACAGGCCCGAACACTGAAGCTTTCTTT.

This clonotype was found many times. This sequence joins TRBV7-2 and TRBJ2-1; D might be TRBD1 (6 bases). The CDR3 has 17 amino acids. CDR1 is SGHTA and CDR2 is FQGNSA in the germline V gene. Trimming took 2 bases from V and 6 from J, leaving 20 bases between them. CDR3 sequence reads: CASSLRSYRDMGNEQFF. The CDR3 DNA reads TGTGCCAGCAGCTTAAGGAGTTACAGGGATATGGGCAATGAGCAGTTCTTC.

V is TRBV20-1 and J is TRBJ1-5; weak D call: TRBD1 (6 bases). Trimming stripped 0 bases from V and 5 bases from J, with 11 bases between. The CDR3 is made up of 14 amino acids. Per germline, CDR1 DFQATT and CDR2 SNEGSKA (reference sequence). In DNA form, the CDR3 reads TGCAGTGCTAGAGAAAGCAGGGGCGATCAGCCCCAGCATTTT. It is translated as CSARESRGDQPQHF.

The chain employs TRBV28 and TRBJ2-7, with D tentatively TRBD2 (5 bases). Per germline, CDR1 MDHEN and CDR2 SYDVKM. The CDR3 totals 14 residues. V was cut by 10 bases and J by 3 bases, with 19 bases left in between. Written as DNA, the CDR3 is TGTGCCACCCTAAAGGCGGGTCGGAACTACGAGCAGTACTTC. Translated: CATLKAGRNYEQYF.

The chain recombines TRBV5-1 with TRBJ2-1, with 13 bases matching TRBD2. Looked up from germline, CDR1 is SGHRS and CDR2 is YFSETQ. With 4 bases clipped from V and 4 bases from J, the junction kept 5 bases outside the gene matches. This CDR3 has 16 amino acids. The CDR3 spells CASSTLAGGGYNEQFF. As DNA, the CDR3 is TGCGCCAGCAGCACACTAGCGGGAGGGGGTTACAATGAGCAGTTCTTC.

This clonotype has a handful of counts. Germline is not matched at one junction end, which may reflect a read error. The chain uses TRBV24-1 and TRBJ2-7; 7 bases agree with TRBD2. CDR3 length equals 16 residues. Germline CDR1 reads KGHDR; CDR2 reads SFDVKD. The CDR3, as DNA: TGTGCCACCAGTGATTTTCGGGCGGGGGAGTCCTACAAGCAGTACTTC. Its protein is CATSDFRAGESYKQYF.

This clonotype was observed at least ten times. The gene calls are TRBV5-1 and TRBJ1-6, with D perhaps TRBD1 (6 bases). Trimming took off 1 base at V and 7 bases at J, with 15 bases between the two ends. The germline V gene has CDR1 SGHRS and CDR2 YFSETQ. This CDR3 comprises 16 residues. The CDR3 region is CASSLSFGQINSPLHF. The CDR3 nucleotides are TGCGCCAGCAGCTTGTCCTTCGGACAGATAAATTCACCCCTCCACTTT.

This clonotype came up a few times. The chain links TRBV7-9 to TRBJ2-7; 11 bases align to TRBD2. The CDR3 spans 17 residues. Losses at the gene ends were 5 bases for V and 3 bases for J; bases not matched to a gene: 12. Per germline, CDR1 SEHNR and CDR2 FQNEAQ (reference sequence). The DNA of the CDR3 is TGTGCCAGCAGCCTAACCCACCCGGGACTAGCGGTCTACGAGCAGTACTTC. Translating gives CASSLTHPGLAVYEQYF.

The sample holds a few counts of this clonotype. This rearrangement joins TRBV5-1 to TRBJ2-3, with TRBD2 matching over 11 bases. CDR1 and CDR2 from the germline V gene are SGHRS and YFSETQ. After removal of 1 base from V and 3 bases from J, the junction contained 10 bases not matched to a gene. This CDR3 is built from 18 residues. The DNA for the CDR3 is TGCGCCAGCAGCTTGATAGGGACTAGCGGTGGAACGACAGATACGCAGTATTTT. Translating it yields CASSLIGTSGGTTDTQYF. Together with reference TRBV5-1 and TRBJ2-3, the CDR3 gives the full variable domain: KAGVTQTPRYLIKTRGQQVTLSCSPISGHRSVSWYQQTPGQGLQFLFEYFSETQRNKGNFPGRFSGRQFSNSRSEMNVSTLELGDSALYLCASSLIGTSGGTTDTQYFGPGTRLTVL.

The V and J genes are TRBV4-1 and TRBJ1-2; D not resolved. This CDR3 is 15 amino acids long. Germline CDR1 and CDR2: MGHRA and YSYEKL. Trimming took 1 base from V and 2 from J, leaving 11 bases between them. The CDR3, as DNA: TGCGCCAGCAGCCAAGTGATTGCGGGCAACTATGGCTACACCTTC. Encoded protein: CASSQVIAGNYGYTF.